This TCR beta chain comes out of a study of blood T cell repertoires in COVID-19. At the level of the study: Acute and convalescent COVID-19 specimens originated in the United States, Italy and Spain. Sources were T cells, B-cell-depleted T cells, or PBMCs; the material itself was cDNA or gDNA.

Per the original methods: By means of reference gene primer amplification, nucleated cell counts were estimated. Produced via immunoSEQ multiplex PCR; TCRdb's table is partial and in-frame only. That table supplies the V and J calls and clone size; D and trimming were determined from the DNA. The repertoire holds about 100,000 clones, with around four fifths as singletons. CDR1 MNHNY and CDR2 SVGAGI come from the germline V gene (reference sequence). CDR3 length: 16 amino acids. V was shortened by 2 bases and J by 0 bases, with 11 bases between the two germline ends. Source material: peripheral blood. The V call is TRBV6-6, the J call TRBJ1-5; the D gene is possibly TRBD1 (5 bases). The sequence was obtained from a human donor in a cohort sampled during active COVID-19. Here the CDR3 reads CASSYGAEYSNQPQHF. DNA of the CDR3: TGTGCCAGCAGTTACGGGGCAGAATATAGCAATCAGCCCCAGCATTTT.